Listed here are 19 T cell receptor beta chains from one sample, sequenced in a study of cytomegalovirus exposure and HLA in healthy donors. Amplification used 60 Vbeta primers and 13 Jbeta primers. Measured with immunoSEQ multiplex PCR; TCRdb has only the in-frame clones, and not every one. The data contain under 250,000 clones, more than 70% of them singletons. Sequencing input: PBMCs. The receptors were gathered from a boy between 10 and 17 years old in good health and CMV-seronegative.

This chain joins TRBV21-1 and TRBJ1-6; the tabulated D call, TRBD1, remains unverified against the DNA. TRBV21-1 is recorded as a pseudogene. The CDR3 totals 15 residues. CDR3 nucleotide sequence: TGTGCCAGCAAAATAGAAGGGACAGGGAATTCACCCCTCCACTTT. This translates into CASKIEGTGNSPLHF.

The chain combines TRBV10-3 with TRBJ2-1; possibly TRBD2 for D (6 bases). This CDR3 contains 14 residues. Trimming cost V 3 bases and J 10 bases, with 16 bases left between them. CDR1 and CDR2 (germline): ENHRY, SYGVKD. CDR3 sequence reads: CAISDLAYRGEQFF. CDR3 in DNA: TGTGCCATCAGTGACCTAGCCTACCGGGGGGAGCAGTTCTTC.

CDR3 bases: TGTGCCAGCAGCTCTTTCGGACAGGAGGGCTACACCTTC. Amino acid sequence: CASSSFGQEGYTF. This chain connects TRBV7-3 to TRBJ1-2; 7 bases line up with TRBD1. This CDR3 has 13 amino acids. Trimming at V came to 4 bases and at J to 8 bases, leaving 7 bases not matched to a gene. Germline values: CDR1 SGHTA, CDR2 FQGTGA.

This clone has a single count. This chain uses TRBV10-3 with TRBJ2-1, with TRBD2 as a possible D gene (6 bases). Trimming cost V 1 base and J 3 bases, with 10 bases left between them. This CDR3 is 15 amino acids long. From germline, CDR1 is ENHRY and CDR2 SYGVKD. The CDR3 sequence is CAISELSGDYNEQFF. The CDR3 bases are TGTGCCATCAGTGAGTTATCGGGGGACTACAATGAGCAGTTCTTC.

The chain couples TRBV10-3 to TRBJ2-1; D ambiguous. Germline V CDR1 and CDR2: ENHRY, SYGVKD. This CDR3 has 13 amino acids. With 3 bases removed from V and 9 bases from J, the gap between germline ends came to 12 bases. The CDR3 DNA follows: TGTGCCATCAGTGACTCGAGAACTGGTGAGCAGTTCTTC. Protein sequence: CAISDSRTGEQFF.

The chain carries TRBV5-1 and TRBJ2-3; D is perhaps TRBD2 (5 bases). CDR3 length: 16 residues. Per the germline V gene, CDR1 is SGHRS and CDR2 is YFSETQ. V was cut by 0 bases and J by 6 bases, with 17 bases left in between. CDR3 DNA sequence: TGCGCCAGCAGCTTGGCCGCGCGGGTCGATGGGGATACGCAGTATTTT. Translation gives CASSLAARVDGDTQYF.

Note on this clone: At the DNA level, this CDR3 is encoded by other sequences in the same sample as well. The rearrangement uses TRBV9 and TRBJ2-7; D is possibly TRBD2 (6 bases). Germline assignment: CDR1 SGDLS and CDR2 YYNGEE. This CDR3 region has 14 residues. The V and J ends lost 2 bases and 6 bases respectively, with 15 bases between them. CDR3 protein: CASSVGGGDSEQYF. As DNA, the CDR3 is TGTGCCAGCAGCGTGGGAGGAGGGGACTCCGAGCAGTACTTC.

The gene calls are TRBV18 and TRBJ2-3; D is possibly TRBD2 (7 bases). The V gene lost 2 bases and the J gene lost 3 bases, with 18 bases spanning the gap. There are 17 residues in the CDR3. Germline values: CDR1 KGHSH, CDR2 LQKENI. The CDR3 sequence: CASSPFLLEGGTDTQYF. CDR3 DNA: TGTGCCAGCTCACCATTTTTACTCGAGGGGGGGACAGATACGCAGTATTTT.

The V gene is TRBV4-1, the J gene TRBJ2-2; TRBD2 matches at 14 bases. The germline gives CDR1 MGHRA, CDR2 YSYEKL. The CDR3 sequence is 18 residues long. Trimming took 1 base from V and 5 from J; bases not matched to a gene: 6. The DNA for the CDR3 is TGCGCCAGCAGCCAAGGGGGACTAGCGGGAGTCGGAACCGGGGAGCTGTTTTTT. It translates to CASSQGGLAGVGTGELFF.

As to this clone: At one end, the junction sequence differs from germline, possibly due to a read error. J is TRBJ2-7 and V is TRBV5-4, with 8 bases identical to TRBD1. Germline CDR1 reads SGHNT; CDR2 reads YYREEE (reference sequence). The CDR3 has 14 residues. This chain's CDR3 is CASSLDRALYEQYF. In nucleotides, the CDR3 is TGTGCCAGCAGTTTGGACAGGGCCCTCTACGAGCAGTACTTC. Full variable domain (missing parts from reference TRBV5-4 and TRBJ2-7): ETGVTQSPTHLIKTRGQQVTLRCSSQSGHNTVSWYQQALGQGPQFIFQYYREEENGRGNFPPRFSGLQFPNYSSELNVNALELDDSALYLCASSLDRALYEQYFGPGTRLTVT.

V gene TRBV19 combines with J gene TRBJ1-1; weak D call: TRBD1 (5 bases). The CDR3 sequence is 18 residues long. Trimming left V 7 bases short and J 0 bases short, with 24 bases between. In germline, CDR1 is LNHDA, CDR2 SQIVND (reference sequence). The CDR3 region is CASTRRPRQRNMNTEAFF. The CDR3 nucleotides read TGTGCCAGTACCCGAAGACCTAGACAGAGAAACATGAACACTGAAGCTTTCTTT. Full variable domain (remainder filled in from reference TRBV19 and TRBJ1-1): DGGITQSPKYLFRKEGQNVTLSCEQNLNHDAMYWYRQDPGQGLRLIYYSQIVNDFQKGDIAEGYSVSREKKESFPLTVTSAQKNPTAFYLCASTRRPRQRNMNTEAFFGQGTRLTVV.

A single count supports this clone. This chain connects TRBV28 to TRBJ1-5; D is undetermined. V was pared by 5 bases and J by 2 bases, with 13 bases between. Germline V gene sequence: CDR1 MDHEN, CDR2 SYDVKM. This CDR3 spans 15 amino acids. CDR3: CASSRRWGGNQPQHF. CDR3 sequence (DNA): TGTGCCAGCAGTCGCCGATGGGGAGGCAATCAGCCCCAGCATTTT.

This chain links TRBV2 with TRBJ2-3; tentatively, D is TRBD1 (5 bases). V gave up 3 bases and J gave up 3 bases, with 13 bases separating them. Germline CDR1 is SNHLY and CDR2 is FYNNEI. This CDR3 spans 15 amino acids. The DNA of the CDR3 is TGTGCCAGCAGTGAGGACATTACCGGGACAGATACGCAGTATTTT. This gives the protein CASSEDITGTDTQYF.

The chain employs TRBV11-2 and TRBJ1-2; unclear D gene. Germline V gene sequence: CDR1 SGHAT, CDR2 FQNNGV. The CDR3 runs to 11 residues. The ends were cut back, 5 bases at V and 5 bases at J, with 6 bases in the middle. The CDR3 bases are TGTGCCAGCAGCGCCGGGTATGGCTACACCTTC. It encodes CASSAGYGYTF.

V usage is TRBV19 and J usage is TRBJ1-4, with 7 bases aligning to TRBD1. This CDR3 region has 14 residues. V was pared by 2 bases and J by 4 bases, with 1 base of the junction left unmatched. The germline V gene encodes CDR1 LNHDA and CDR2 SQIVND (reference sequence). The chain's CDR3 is CASSIRDSNEKLFF. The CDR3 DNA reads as TGTGCCAGTAGTATACGGGACAGTAATGAAAAACTGTTTTTT.

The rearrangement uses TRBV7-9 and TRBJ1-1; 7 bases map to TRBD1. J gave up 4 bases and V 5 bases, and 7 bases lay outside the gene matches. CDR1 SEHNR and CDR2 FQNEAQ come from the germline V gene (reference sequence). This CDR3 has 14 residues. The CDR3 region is CASSRPTGVTEAFF. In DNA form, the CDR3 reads TGTGCCAGCAGCAGACCTACAGGGGTCACTGAAGCTTTCTTT.

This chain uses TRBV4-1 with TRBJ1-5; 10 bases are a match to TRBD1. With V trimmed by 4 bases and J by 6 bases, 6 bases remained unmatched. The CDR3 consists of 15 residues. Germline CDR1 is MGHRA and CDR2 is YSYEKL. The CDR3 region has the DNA TGCGCCAGCAGCCCCGGACAGGGGGTGGTTCAGCCCCAGCATTTT. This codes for CASSPGQGVVQPQHF.

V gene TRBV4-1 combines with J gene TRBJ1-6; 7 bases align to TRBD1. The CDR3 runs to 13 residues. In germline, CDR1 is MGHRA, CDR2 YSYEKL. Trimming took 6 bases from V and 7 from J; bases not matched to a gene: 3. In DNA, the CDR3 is TGCGCCAGCAGGGGCAGGGGGAATTCACCCCTCCACTTT. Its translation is CASRGRGNSPLHF.

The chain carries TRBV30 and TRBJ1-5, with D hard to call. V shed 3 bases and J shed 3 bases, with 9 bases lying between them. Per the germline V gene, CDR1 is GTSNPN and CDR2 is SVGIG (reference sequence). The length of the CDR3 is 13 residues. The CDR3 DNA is TGTGCCTGGAGCGGCGGGGTCAATCAGCCCCAGCATTTT. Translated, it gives CAWSGGVNQPQHF.